This TCR beta chain was observed in a study of CD8 T cells in ankylosing spondylitis. Making use of molecular barcodes, quantitative 5'-RACE generated TCR beta libraries. TCRdb reprocessed the 5' RACE reads via MiXCR and lists one record per CDR3 protein. Here the sample spans more than 150,000 distinct CDR3 sequences, over 15% being singletons. V trimming: 6 bases; J trimming: 7 bases; junction bases outside the gene matches: 11. Germline V gene lookup returns CDR1 SEHNR and CDR2 FQNEAQ (reference sequence). The CDR3 runs to 16 residues. General study points: Reportedly, significant enrichment of disease-linked clones occurred in matched ankylosing spondylitis synovial fluid. What appeared characteristic of ankylosing spondylitis blood was a TCR beta motif of eight highly homologous variants. Earlier studies detected some motif variants in reactive arthritis synovial fluid and blood.

This clonotype was observed many times. Its antigen is undetermined. This TCR was sampled from a male donor aged 10 to 35 with ankylosing spondylitis or in good health (not recorded which). The material sequenced was blood, either unsorted or a sorted T cell fraction (not recorded which). The gene calls are TRBV7-9 and TRBJ2-1, with TRBD2 matching 11 bases. Written as DNA, the CDR3 is TGTGCCAGCAGGGAATCCAGAACTAGCGGGAGAAATGAGCAGTTCTTC. Translating gives CASRESRTSGRNEQFF.